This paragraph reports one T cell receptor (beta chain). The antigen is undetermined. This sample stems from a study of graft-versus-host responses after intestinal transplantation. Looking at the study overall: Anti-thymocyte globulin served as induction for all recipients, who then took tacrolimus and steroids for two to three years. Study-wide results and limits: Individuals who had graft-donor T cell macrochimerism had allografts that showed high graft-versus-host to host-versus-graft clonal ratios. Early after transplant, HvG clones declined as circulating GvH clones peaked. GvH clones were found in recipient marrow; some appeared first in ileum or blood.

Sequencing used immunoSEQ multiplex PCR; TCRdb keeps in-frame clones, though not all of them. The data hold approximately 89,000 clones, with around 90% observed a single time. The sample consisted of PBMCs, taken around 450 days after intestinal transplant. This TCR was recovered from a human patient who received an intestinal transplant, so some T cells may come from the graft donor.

For the CDR3, the DNA is TGTGCCATCTTCTCGGGGGCCGGGGAGACCCAGTACTTC. Protein: CAIFSGAGETQYF. The chain has TRBV10-3 and TRBJ2-5; tentatively, D is TRBD1 or TRBD2 (6 bases each). Germline CDR1 ENHRY, CDR2 SYGVKD. With 8 bases removed from V and 5 bases from J, the gap between germline ends came to 15 bases. The CDR3 extends over 13 amino acids.